These 30 T cell receptor beta chains originate from one sample sequenced in a study of vaccination effects on CD4 cells after COVID-19. Using immunoSEQ multiplex PCR, the repertoire was profiled, and TCRdb retains in-frame clones only, with some absent. The table records about 66,000 clones, around 85% of them present only once. CD4+ T cell isolation took place after more than eight days of culture. Of the BNT162b2 and mRNA-1273 vaccines, participants received two doses of one or the other. Their antigens are not known. Source: CD4+ T cells from PBMCs cultured without peptide, taken after COVID-19 vaccination. Source of these receptors: a human donor who received a COVID-19 vaccine.

This clone was seen more than once but under ten times. The V and J genes are TRBV7-8 and TRBJ2-4; 7 bases match TRBD1. Germline V lookup: CDR1 SGHVS, CDR2 FQNEAQ. The CDR3 sequence is 16 residues long. After removal of 5 bases from V and 1 base from J, the junction contained 8 bases not matched to a gene. The CDR3 spells CASSPRQGNAKNIQYF. In DNA form, the CDR3 reads TGTGCCAGCAGCCCAAGACAGGGTAATGCCAAAAACATTCAGTACTTC.

The rearrangement links TRBV28 to TRBJ2-5, with D tentatively TRBD2 (6 bases). The CDR3 is 14 residues long. Germline V gene sequence: CDR1 MDHEN, CDR2 SYDVKM. The V end lost 3 bases, the J end lost 5 bases, and 13 bases lay between the germline ends. The CDR3 nucleotides read TGTGCCAGCAGTTTCGCGGGGAGTAAGGAGACCCAGTACTTC. Its protein product is CASSFAGSKETQYF. Filled out from reference TRBV28 and TRBJ2-5, the complete variable domain reads DVKVTQSSRYLVKRTGEKVFLECVQDMDHENMFWYRQDPGLGLRLIYFSYDVKMKEKGDIPEGYSVSREKKERFSLILESASTNQTSMYLCASSFAGSKETQYFGPGTRLLVL.

In this sample, this clone turned up a few times. V is TRBV12-5 and J is TRBJ1-5, with 7 bases that match TRBD1. Germline loops: CDR1 LGHNT, CDR2 FRNRAP. V lost 0 bases to trimming and J lost 11 bases; unmatched junction nucleotides: 4. The CDR3 is 13 residues long. For the CDR3, the DNA is TGTGCTAGTGGTTTGGTACAGGGGTCAGCCCAGCATTTT. It yields the protein CASGLVQGSAQHF.

This clone was seen a single time. The gene calls are TRBV9 and TRBJ2-1; weak D call: TRBD2 (6 bases). CDR1 is SGDLS, CDR2 YYNGEE, per germline. There are 15 residues in the CDR3. Deletions cut 0 bases from V and 2 bases from J, with 9 bases between. The CDR3 is CASSVAGDTYNEQFF. In DNA, the CDR3 is TGTGCCAGCAGCGTAGCGGGGGATACCTACAATGAGCAGTTCTTC.

V is TRBV30 and J is TRBJ1-4, with 8 nucleotides matching TRBD1. Germline values: CDR1 GTSNPN, CDR2 SVGIG (reference sequence). This CDR3 region has 15 residues. V was clipped by 2 bases and J by 7 bases; unmatched bases: 9. CDR3 region: CAWSFAAGGGEKLFF. The CDR3 nucleotides are TGTGCCTGGAGTTTTGCGGCAGGGGGCGGTGAAAAACTGTTTTTT.

V is TRBV7-9 and J is TRBJ2-2; D is unclear. Germline V gene sequence: CDR1 SEHNR, CDR2 FQNEAQ (reference sequence). The germline V and J ends were trimmed by 9 bases and 3 bases, with 8 bases remaining between them. The CDR3 runs to 12 residues. Written as DNA, the CDR3 is TGTGCCAGGTCGGGCGACACCGGGGAGCTGTTTTTT. This gives the protein CARSGDTGELFF.

The chain combines TRBV9 with TRBJ1-2; D call uncertain. This CDR3 comprises 14 residues. Germline CDR1 reads SGDLS; CDR2 reads YYNGEE. Trimming took off 6 bases at V and 4 bases at J, with 16 bases between the two ends. The CDR3: CASTFSSGSYGYTF. In DNA, the CDR3 is TGTGCCAGCACCTTCTCCTCGGGGAGCTATGGCTACACCTTC.

This chain joins TRBV19 and TRBJ2-2; a weak D match, TRBD2 (5 bases). Looked up from germline, CDR1 is LNHDA and CDR2 is SQIVND (reference sequence). This CDR3 spans 12 amino acids. V lost 4 bases, J lost 6 bases, and 6 bases lay in between. CDR3 loop: CASSKEAGELFF. The CDR3 DNA reads as TGTGCCAGTAGTAAGGAGGCCGGGGAGCTGTTTTTT.

The J gene is TRBJ1-5, the V gene TRBV18, with TRBD1 as a possible D gene (6 bases). Germline V CDR1 and CDR2: KGHSH, LQKENI. The length of the CDR3 is 16 residues. V dropped 5 bases and J dropped 0 bases, with 14 bases sitting between them. The CDR3 reads CASSESRTDSNQPQHF. CDR3 DNA sequence: TGTGCCAGCTCAGAAAGCAGGACAGATAGCAATCAGCCCCAGCATTTT.

In nucleotides, the CDR3 is TGTGCCAGCAGCCCGGGACAGCCGGGGGCAGATACGCAGTATTTT. It encodes CASSPGQPGADTQYF. The chain has TRBV5-4 and TRBJ2-3; D is possibly TRBD1 (7 bases). The CDR3 loop spans 15 amino acids. Germline loops: CDR1 SGHNT, CDR2 YYREEE (reference sequence). The germline V and J ends were trimmed by 4 bases and 4 bases, with 16 bases remaining between them.

V and J are TRBV6-5 and TRBJ1-2, with D perhaps TRBD1 (5 bases). Germline V gives CDR1 MNHEY, CDR2 SVGAGI. The CDR3 spans 15 residues. Trimming left V 5 bases short and J 4 bases short, with 17 bases between. The CDR3 nucleotides are TGTGCCAGCAGTCCCCAGTCACCCGGGGCCTATGGCTACACCTTC. Its translation: CASSPQSPGAYGYTF.

This clone was counted a single time. The rearrangement joins TRBV6-5 to TRBJ2-5; no firm D call. Trimming took 6 bases from V and 2 from J, leaving 13 bases between them. Germline CDR1 is MNHEY and CDR2 is SVGAGI. The CDR3 spans 14 residues. The CDR3 sequence is CASRPQGAQETQYF. For the CDR3, the DNA is TGTGCCAGCAGACCCCAAGGCGCACAAGAGACCCAGTACTTC.

This clone appeared a few times. This chain uses TRBV2 with TRBJ1-5; D might be TRBD1 (6 bases). CDR3 length: 14 amino acids. Germline V lookup: CDR1 SNHLY, CDR2 FYNNEI. Trimming stripped 5 bases from V and 4 bases from J, with 12 bases between. CDR3 protein: CASSRTDYNQPQHF. The CDR3 DNA reads as TGTGCCAGCAGTAGGACAGATTATAATCAGCCCCAGCATTTT. Using reference TRBV2 and TRBJ1-5 for the parts outside the CDR3, the full variable domain is EPEVTQTPSHQVTQMGQEVILRCVPISNHLYFYWYRQILGQKVEFLVSFYNNEISEKSEIFDDQFSVERPDGSNFTLKIRSTKLEDSAMYFCASSRTDYNQPQHFGDGTRLSIL.

In its sample, this clone was seen a few times. V usage is TRBV19 and J usage is TRBJ1-2; a possible D gene is TRBD1 (6 bases). The CDR3 spans 13 residues. Germline V gene sequence: CDR1 LNHDA, CDR2 SQIVND (reference sequence). V was clipped by 3 bases and J by 5 bases, with 10 bases between them. CDR3 nucleotide sequence: TGTGCCAGTAGTATGGGGGGCGGATATGGCTACACCTTC. This codes for CASSMGGGYGYTF.

The CDR3 DNA sequence: TGTGCCAGCGCCTCCGAGCAGTACGTC. As protein: CASASEQYV. This chain uses TRBV21-1 with TRBJ2-7. TRBV21-1 is recorded as a pseudogene. The CDR3 loop spans 9 amino acids.

This sequence joins TRBV10-3 and TRBJ1-6; 8 bases align to TRBD1. J was trimmed by 9 bases and V by 5 bases; bases with no gene match: 6. CDR1 and CDR2 from the germline V gene are ENHRY and SYGVKD. The CDR3 covers 14 residues. CDR3 coding DNA: TGTGCCATCAGTAAGACAGGGGCCGGTTCACCCCTCCACTTT. As protein: CAISKTGAGSPLHF.

V gene TRBV5-7 combines with J gene TRBJ2-1; perhaps TRBD2 as D (5 bases). TRBV5-7 qualifies as an ORF whose function is uncertain. The CDR3 runs 16 residues. The V end was cut by 4 bases, the J end by 8 bases, with 22 bases between. The chain's CDR3 is CASSLNRDVQLDEQFF. Written as DNA, the CDR3 is TGTGCCAGCAGCCTGAATCGGGATGTTCAATTGGATGAGCAGTTCTTC.

The chain employs TRBV5-5 and TRBJ1-3; D call uncertain. The V gene's germline CDR1 is SGHKS and CDR2 YYEKEE (reference sequence). The CDR3 sequence is 15 residues long. The V end was cut by 0 bases, the J end by 3 bases, with 10 bases between. CDR3 protein: CASSLVAKVGNTIYF. Written as DNA, the CDR3 is TGTGCCAGCAGCTTGGTAGCGAAGGTTGGAAACACCATATATTTT.

This chain links TRBV24-1 with TRBJ2-2; no clear D gene. The CDR3 length is 14 residues. The ends were cut back, 6 bases at V and 6 bases at J, with 13 bases in the middle. The germline V gene encodes CDR1 KGHDR and CDR2 SFDVKD. The CDR3 DNA follows: TGTGCCACCAGTCCAGAAGGGTGGGCCGGGGAGCTGTTTTTT. Translating it yields CATSPEGWAGELFF.

The chain is built from TRBV6-5 and TRBJ2-2; TRBD2 agrees at 9 bases. The CDR3 runs 15 residues. The germline gives CDR1 MNHEY, CDR2 SVGAGI. V was pared by 11 bases and J by 6 bases, with 13 bases of the junction left unmatched. CDR3 amino acids: CAYHPASGVSGELFF. DNA for the CDR3: TGTGCCTACCACCCCGCTAGCGGGGTTTCCGGGGAGCTGTTTTTT.

The genes are TRBV5-1 and TRBJ1-1, with 12 bases aligning to TRBD1. The length of the CDR3 is 16 residues. CDR1 is SGHRS, CDR2 YFSETQ, per germline. Trimming took 4 bases from V and 0 from J; bases not matched to a gene: 4. DNA for the CDR3: TGCGCCAGCAGCCCCGGGACAGGGGGCCTGAACACTGAAGCTTTCTTT. Its translation is CASSPGTGGLNTEAFF.

The chain is built from TRBV6-1 and TRBJ1-2; 9 nucleotides match TRBD1. Germline CDR1 is MNHNS and CDR2 is SASEGT. V was pared by 4 bases and J by 6 bases, with 15 bases of the junction left unmatched. The CDR3 length is 17 residues. The CDR3 reads CASSANPPGQGLDGYTF. CDR3 DNA sequence: TGTGCCAGCAGTGCCAATCCCCCGGGACAGGGACTCGATGGCTACACCTTC.

In this sample, this clone turned up a few times. This sequence joins TRBV18 and TRBJ1-1, with 7 nucleotides matching TRBD1. V dropped 2 bases and J dropped 4; count of bases not matched to a gene: 7. The CDR3 extends over 15 amino acids. The V gene's germline CDR1 is KGHSH and CDR2 LQKENI. CDR3 sequence: CASSPASRGGTEAFF. Written as DNA, the CDR3 is TGTGCCAGCTCACCAGCGAGCAGGGGGGGCACTGAAGCTTTCTTT. The full variable domain, in which reference TRBV18 and TRBJ1-1 provide the parts outside the CDR3, is NAGVMQNPRHLVRRRGQEARLRCSPMKGHSHVYWYRQLPEEGLKFMVYLQKENIIDESGMPKERFSAEFPKEGPSILRIQQVVRGDSAAYFCASSPASRGGTEAFFGQGTRLTVV.

CDR3 DNA: TGTGCCAGCAGCCCTAGCAGGGACAACTACCGCTTCTACGAGCAGTACGTC. Amino acids: CASSPSRDNYRFYEQYV. V is TRBV21-1 and J is TRBJ2-7; the DNA was not compared with TRBD1, the D call given in the table. TRBV21-1 represents a pseudogene. CDR3 length: 17 amino acids.

The V and J genes are TRBV2 and TRBJ1-1; D is ambiguous. V was trimmed by 5 bases and J by 0 bases, leaving 1 base between them. This CDR3 is built from 11 residues. Germline values: CDR1 SNHLY, CDR2 FYNNEI. The CDR3 loop reads CASSLNTEAFF. In DNA, the CDR3 is TGTGCCAGCAGTTTGAACACTGAAGCTTTCTTT.

This clone was seen a few times. The chain combines TRBV7-6 with TRBJ2-2; perhaps D is TRBD1 or TRBD2 (6 bases each). This CDR3 is built from 17 residues. Germline-derived CDR1 and CDR2 are SGHVS and FNYEAQ. Deletions cut 1 base from V and 3 bases from J, with 15 bases between. The CDR3 DNA sequence: TGTGCCAGCAGCTTAGAGGCCGCGGGGACATACACCGGGGAGCTGTTTTTT. This encodes CASSLEAAGTYTGELFF. The full variable domain, rest sourced from reference TRBV7-6 and TRBJ2-2, is GAGVSQSPRYKVTKRGQDVALRCDPISGHVSLYWYRQALGQGPEFLTYFNYEAQQDKSGLPNDRFSAERPEGSISTLTIQRTEQRDSAMYRCASSLEAAGTYTGELFFGEGSRLTVL.

The chain employs TRBV10-3 and TRBJ2-3; D unclear. CDR3 size: 14 residues. CDR1 ENHRY and CDR2 SYGVKD come from the germline V gene. The V and J ends lost 8 bases and 0 bases respectively, with 12 bases between them. CDR3 loop: CAISPTESTDTQYF. The CDR3 DNA reads as TGTGCCATCTCACCCACGGAAAGCACAGATACGCAGTATTTT.

V is TRBV4-1 and J is TRBJ1-1; TRBD1 matches at 7 bases. Trimming removed 2 bases from V and 1 base from J; junction bases left unmatched: 4. Germline CDR1 and CDR2: MGHRA and YSYEKL. This CDR3 spans 15 amino acids. CDR3 in amino acids: CASSQPDRANTEAFF. CDR3 DNA sequence: TGCGCCAGCAGCCAACCTGACAGGGCGAACACTGAAGCTTTCTTT.

The chain links TRBV24-1 to TRBJ2-1; the match to TRBD1 covers 8 bases. The CDR3 runs 17 residues. Germline V CDR1 and CDR2: KGHDR, SFDVKD. The trim removed 4 bases at V and 6 bases at J, leaving 13 bases unmatched. The CDR3 bases are TGTGCCACCAGTGACCCCCTGGGGCAGGGGGCGGGCAATGAGCAGTTCTTC. Translated, it gives CATSDPLGQGAGNEQFF.

The chain joins TRBV7-2 to TRBJ2-5; TRBD2 agrees at 13 bases. CDR1 and CDR2 (germline): SGHTA, FQGNSA. The CDR3 extends over 16 amino acids. The trim removed 3 bases at V and 5 bases at J, leaving 6 bases unmatched. CDR3 sequence (DNA): TGTGCCAGCAGCTTCCGACTAGCGGGGGGATCGGAGACCCAGTACTTC. It yields the protein CASSFRLAGGSETQYF.